One and the same sample provided the 5 T cell receptor beta chains below, sequenced in a study of control samples from healthy donors and cancer patients. The table came from immunoSEQ multiplex PCR; TCRdb's copy has only in-frame clones and leaves some out. The repertoire consists of around 94,000 clones, with 86% occurring once and the leading ten covering 1.3%. Sample: blood. The receptor set was obtained from a woman in her forties or fifties in good health.

The chain employs TRBV5-8 and TRBJ1-5; D gene ambiguous. Germline V gene data show CDR1 as SGHTS and CDR2 as YDEGEE. The V end lost 2 bases, the J end lost 10 bases, and 4 bases lay between the germline ends. The CDR3 sequence is 10 residues long. This CDR3 reads CASSLPPQHF. The CDR3 nucleotides are TGTGCCAGCAGCTTACCCCCCCAGCATTTT.

The V and J genes are TRBV6-5 and TRBJ1-2; D gene unclear. Germline CDR1 reads MNHEY; CDR2 reads SVGAGI. CDR3 length equals 15 residues. V lost 5 bases and J lost 4, with 17 bases in between. CDR3 nucleotide sequence: TGTGCCAGCAGTACCCGCGCAGGCCGGCTCTATGGCTACACCTTC. This codes for CASSTRAGRLYGYTF.

The chain recombines TRBV7-6 with TRBJ2-7; TRBD2 is a possible D gene (6 bases). Germline V gene data show CDR1 as SGHVS and CDR2 as FNYEAQ. The V end was cut by 5 bases, the J end by 3 bases, with 11 bases between. The CDR3 runs to 13 residues. The CDR3: CASSPGLSYEQYF. The CDR3 nucleotides are TGTGCCAGCAGCCCGGGACTGAGCTACGAGCAGTACTTC.

The rearrangement joins TRBV7-8 to TRBJ2-5; no reliable D call. V lost 0 bases and J 3 bases, leaving 5 bases between the germline ends. This CDR3 has 13 residues. Per the germline V gene, CDR1 is SGHVS and CDR2 is FQNEAQ. CDR3 in DNA: TGTGCCAGCAGCTTAGCGACGAAAGAGACCCAGTACTTC. This translates into CASSLATKETQYF. The full variable domain, in which reference TRBV7-8 and TRBJ2-5 provide the parts outside the CDR3, is GAGVSQSPRYKVAKRGQDVALRCDPISGHVSLFWYQQALGQGPEFLTYFQNEAQLDKSGLPSDRFFAERPEGSVSTLKIQRTQQEDSAVYLCASSLATKETQYFGPGTRLLVL.

The chain has TRBV18 and TRBJ1-2; D remains unclear. V shed 1 base and J shed 0 bases, with 15 bases lying between them. Germline V lookup: CDR1 KGHSH, CDR2 LQKENI. This CDR3 has 17 amino acids. The CDR3 DNA is TGTGCCAGCTCACCACAGGCAATTACAGAAGCTAACTATGGCTACACCTTC. Its translation is CASSPQAITEANYGYTF. Full variable domain (rest looked up from reference TRBV18 and TRBJ1-2): NAGVMQNPRHLVRRRGQEARLRCSPMKGHSHVYWYRQLPEEGLKFMVYLQKENIIDESGMPKERFSAEFPKEGPSILRIQQVVRGDSAAYFCASSPQAITEANYGYTFGSGTRLTVV.